Following are 32 T cell receptor beta chains from one sample sequenced in a study of T cells in Graves' hyperthyroidism and ophthalmopathy. RNA transcripts served as the template for amplifying TCR beta CDR3 regions. A set of HTBI primers served as the primers for a first-round RT-PCR of the TCR CDR3. Each CDR3 protein gets one entry after TCRdb re-called the multiplex PCR reads with MiXCR. Found here are around 490,000 distinct CDR3 sequences, just under 20% of them singletons; the top ten hold 45% to 50%. The sample comprised blood. These receptors came from a man aged 40-49 years with Graves' ophthalmopathy.

This clonotype has a count of ten or more. V is TRBV2 and J is TRBJ2-7; 8 positions agree with TRBD2. Per the germline V gene, CDR1 is SNHLY and CDR2 is FYNNEI. V trimming: 9 bases; J trimming: 0 bases; junction bases outside the gene matches: 1. The CDR3 has 12 residues. CDR3 sequence reads: CASSGVSYEQYF. CDR3 coding DNA: TGTGCCAGTAGCGGGGTCTCCTACGAGCAGTACTTC.

This clonotype was seen ten or more times. J is TRBJ1-5 and V is TRBV7-2; D is ambiguous. V lost 5 bases and J 0 bases, leaving 11 bases between the germline ends. The V gene's germline CDR1 is SGHTA and CDR2 FQGNSA. CDR3 length: 15 amino acids. CDR3 in DNA: TGTGCCAGCAGCCTCCTAGGGTATAGCAATCAGCCCCAGCATTTT. It codes for CASSLLGYSNQPQHF.

On this clonotype: A much larger clone lies a single base off, so this may be a read error. The V gene is TRBV2, the J gene TRBJ1-5; 7 nucleotides align to TRBD1. The V gene's germline CDR1 is SNHLY and CDR2 FYNNEI. This CDR3 comprises 13 residues. V shed 8 bases and J 4 bases; nucleotides not matched to a gene: 5. The CDR3 coding sequence is TGTGCCAGCCCAGAGACAGGGAATCAGCCCCAGCATTTT. This gives the protein CASPETGNQPQHF. Combining the CDR3 with reference TRBV2 and TRBJ1-5 gives the whole variable domain EPEVTQTPSHQVTQMGQEVILRCVPISNHLYFYWYRQILGQKVEFLVSFYNNEISEKSEIFDDQFSVERPDGSNFTLKIRSTKLEDSAMYFCASPETGNQPQHFGDGTRLSIL.

This clonotype appeared once. This sequence joins TRBV9 and TRBJ2-5; the D gene could be TRBD1 or TRBD2 (5 bases each). The CDR3 length is 15 residues. V lost 2 bases and J 4 bases, leaving 15 bases between the germline ends. Germline CDR1 reads SGDLS; CDR2 reads YYNGEE. Here the CDR3 DNA reads TGTGCCAGCAGCGTTTTCGGGGCCCCCGGAGAGACCCAGTACTTC. Its translation: CASSVFGAPGETQYF. The full variable domain, in which reference TRBV9 and TRBJ2-5 provide the parts outside the CDR3, is DSGVTQTPKHLITATGQRVTLRCSPRSGDLSVYWYQQSLDQGLQFLIQYYNGEERAKGNILERFSAQQFPDLHSELNLSSLELGDSALYFCASSVFGAPGETQYFGPGTRLLVL.

This clonotype showed up just a few times. The DNA for the CDR3 is TGTGCCAGCAAGACAGGGGGGTATAATTCACCCCTCCACTTT. Protein sequence: CASKTGGYNSPLHF. The rearrangement uses TRBV28 and TRBJ1-6, with TRBD1 matching 9 bases. V lost 7 bases to trimming and J lost 4 bases; unmatched junction nucleotides: 2. CDR3 length: 14 amino acids. The germline gives CDR1 MDHEN, CDR2 SYDVKM.

The chain uses TRBV11-2 and TRBJ2-1; the D gene could be TRBD1 or TRBD2 (5 bases each). Germline CDR1 is SGHAT and CDR2 is FQNNGV. V was trimmed by 9 bases and J by 0 bases, leaving 15 bases between them. CDR3 size: 15 residues. CDR3 DNA: TGTGCCAGTAGCACCGGGACCCACTCCTACAATGAGCAGTTCTTC. Amino acids: CASSTGTHSYNEQFF.

This clonotype was seen more than once but under ten times. V and J are TRBV7-2 and TRBJ2-7; D gene uncertain. The CDR3 is 15 amino acids. Germline CDR1 is SGHTA and CDR2 is FQGNSA. V was trimmed by 4 bases and J by 0 bases, leaving 13 bases between them. CDR3: CASSSVAQSSYEQYF. The CDR3 DNA is TGTGCCAGCAGCTCGGTGGCTCAGAGCTCCTACGAGCAGTACTTC.

The chain uses TRBV5-4 and TRBJ2-1, with 9 bases that match TRBD1. This CDR3 has 15 amino acids. The germline V gene encodes CDR1 SGHNT and CDR2 YYREEE (reference sequence). J gave up 1 base and V 5 bases, and 4 bases lay outside the gene matches. The CDR3 here is CASRSQGASYNEQFF. In DNA form, the CDR3 reads TGTGCCAGCAGATCACAGGGGGCATCCTACAATGAGCAGTTCTTC.

This clonotype was recorded a few times. V gene TRBV5-1 combines with J gene TRBJ2-1; D may be TRBD1 (6 bases). The V and J ends lost 4 bases and 7 bases respectively, with 18 bases between them. CDR1 SGHRS and CDR2 YFSETQ come from the germline V gene. The CDR3 covers 15 residues. The CDR3 reads CASSDGLPRGNEQFF. As DNA, the CDR3 is TGCGCCAGCAGCGACGGACTCCCCAGGGGTAATGAGCAGTTCTTC.

The sample holds a few counts of this clonotype. V is TRBV20-1 and J is TRBJ2-1, with D tentatively TRBD1 (5 bases). V was shortened by 4 bases and J by 5 bases, with 9 bases between the two germline ends. Germline V lookup: CDR1 DFQATT, CDR2 SNEGSKA (reference sequence). CDR3 length: 12 residues. The CDR3 DNA follows: TGCAGTGCTAACGACAGACACAATGAGCAGTTCTTC. Its translation: CSANDRHNEQFF.

This clonotype was counted ten times or more. V is TRBV7-9 and J is TRBJ1-1; D perhaps matches TRBD1 (6 bases). V shed 6 bases and J shed 1 base, with 9 bases lying between them. CDR1 and CDR2 (germline): SEHNR, FQNEAQ (reference sequence). This CDR3 is 13 amino acids long. The CDR3 nucleotides read TGTGCCAGCAGACCGACAGGGAACACTGAAGCTTTCTTT. Residues: CASRPTGNTEAFF.

Comment on this clonotype: Its ends do not fully match the called genes, so a read error is possible. The rearrangement uses TRBV2 and TRBJ1-2; no clear D. Germline V gives CDR1 SNHLY, CDR2 FYNNEI. The CDR3 sequence is 13 residues long. The CDR3 loop is CAGSGNLPYGYTF. CDR3 DNA: TGTGCCGGCAGTGGGAACCTTCCCTATGGCTACACCTTC. Complete variable domain (other parts from reference TRBV2 and TRBJ1-2): EPEVTQTPSHQVTQMGQEVILRCVPISNHLYFYWYRQILGQKVEFLVSFYNNEISEKSEIFDDQFSVERPDGSNFTLKIRSTKLEDSAMYFCAGSGNLPYGYTFGSGTRLTVV.

The CDR3 reads CSATPTPTGNTDTQYF. The DNA for the CDR3 is TGCAGTGCCACTCCCACTCCGACAGGGAATACAGATACGCAGTATTTT. This chain joins TRBV20-1 and TRBJ2-3, with 7 positions matching TRBD1. The CDR3 has 16 residues. The V gene end was trimmed by 6 bases and the J gene end by 3 bases; junction bases not matched to a gene: 15. The germline V gene has CDR1 DFQATT and CDR2 SNEGSKA (reference sequence).

The chain uses TRBV30 and TRBJ2-7; D might be TRBD2 (6 bases). There are 16 residues in the CDR3. Germline loops: CDR1 GTSNPN, CDR2 SVGIG (reference sequence). Trimming shortened V by 0 bases and J by 3 bases, and 18 bases separated the two germline ends. CDR3 DNA: TGTGCCTGGAGTGTAATCCGGGACTCACGCGACTACGAGCAGTACTTC. Protein sequence: CAWSVIRDSRDYEQYF.

V gene TRBV10-3 combines with J gene TRBJ2-3, with D unresolved. The V gene lost 2 bases and the J gene lost 7 bases, with 16 bases spanning the gap. Germline V CDR1 and CDR2: ENHRY, SYGVKD. The length of the CDR3 is 15 residues. CDR3 nucleotide sequence: TGTGCCATCAGTGAGACGACAAGAGAGCCTTATACGCAGTATTTT. This sequence encodes CAISETTREPYTQYF.

The V gene is TRBV7-9, the J gene TRBJ1-2; a weak D match, TRBD1 (5 bases). Germline V gene lookup returns CDR1 SEHNR and CDR2 FQNEAQ (reference sequence). This CDR3 is 14 amino acids long. V lost 7 bases, J lost 5 bases, and 17 bases lay in between. CDR3 amino acids: CASNDPGRNYGYTF. The CDR3 bases are TGTGCCAGCAACGATCCGGGACGGAATTATGGCTACACCTTC.

V and J are TRBV10-3 and TRBJ2-1, with 12 bases identical to TRBD2. The germline gives CDR1 ENHRY, CDR2 SYGVKD. The J segment lost 1 base and the V segment lost 7 bases, leaving 5 bases of the junction unmatched. There are 16 residues in the CDR3. This CDR3 reads CAITPLAGGSYNEQFF. In DNA form, the CDR3 reads TGTGCCATCACCCCCCTAGCGGGAGGGTCCTACAATGAGCAGTTCTTC.

This clonotype was detected many times. The chain is built from TRBV20-1 and TRBJ1-1; D is perhaps TRBD1 (6 bases). The germline V gene encodes CDR1 DFQATT and CDR2 SNEGSKA (reference sequence). V was pared by 0 bases and J by 3 bases, with 26 bases between. The CDR3 sequence is 19 residues long. Here the CDR3 reads CSARDPRALGRGVDTEAFF. The CDR3 DNA is TGCAGTGCTAGAGATCCGAGGGCATTGGGCAGGGGAGTCGACACTGAAGCTTTCTTT.

The chain links TRBV9 to TRBJ2-1, with D perhaps matching TRBD1 (6 bases). The CDR3 loop spans 13 amino acids. The V and J ends lost 3 bases and 10 bases respectively, with 14 bases between them. The germline V gene encodes CDR1 SGDLS and CDR2 YYNGEE. CDR3 in DNA: TGTGCCAGCAGCGCCCCTCGGACAGTCGAGCAGTTCTTC. It specifies CASSAPRTVEQFF.

This clonotype was recorded a few times. This chain links TRBV9 with TRBJ2-5; 7 nucleotides align to TRBD2. Germline values: CDR1 SGDLS, CDR2 YYNGEE. Losses at the gene ends were 6 bases for V and 5 bases for J; bases not matched to a gene: 4. The CDR3 length is 12 residues. The CDR3 protein is CASNDGGETQYF. The CDR3 nucleotides read TGTGCCAGCAATGACGGGGGGGAGACCCAGTACTTC.

This clonotype was counted only a few times. The genes are TRBV24-1 and TRBJ2-1; TRBD2 matches at 16 bases. The V gene end was trimmed by 5 bases and the J gene end by 8 bases; junction bases not matched to a gene: 11. The CDR3 spans 18 residues. CDR1 is KGHDR and CDR2 is SFDVKD in the germline V gene. The CDR3 is CATSGGTSGRAHWDEQFF. The CDR3 region has the DNA TGTGCCACCAGTGGCGGGACTAGCGGGAGGGCCCATTGGGATGAGCAGTTCTTC.

There are many counts of this clonotype. This rearrangement joins TRBV11-2 to TRBJ2-3; D is uncertain. V was pared by 5 bases and J by 4 bases, with 10 bases between. The CDR3 extends over 13 amino acids. Germline lookup yields CDR1 SGHAT and CDR2 FQNNGV. The CDR3 protein is CASSPWSADTQYF. The CDR3 DNA reads as TGTGCCAGCAGCCCATGGTCCGCAGATACGCAGTATTTT.

The chain is built from TRBV9 and TRBJ1-5; D is possibly TRBD1 (5 bases). The length of the CDR3 is 11 residues. V shed 7 bases and J shed 9 bases, with 11 bases lying between them. Germline V gene sequence: CDR1 SGDLS, CDR2 YYNGEE. The CDR3: CASGTARPQHF. The CDR3 coding sequence is TGTGCCAGCGGGACGGCCAGGCCCCAGCATTTT.

The chain combines TRBV20-1 with TRBJ2-4; D tentatively reads TRBD1 or TRBD2 (6 bases each). V was cut by 7 bases and J by 1 base, with 20 bases left in between. CDR3 length: 16 residues. Germline CDR1 reads DFQATT; CDR2 reads SNEGSKA (reference sequence). The CDR3 reads CSGSRSGAKAKNIQYF. For the CDR3, the DNA is TGCAGTGGAAGTCGTTCGGGGGCGAAGGCCAAAAACATTCAGTACTTC.

The genes are TRBV10-3 and TRBJ2-5, with 7 positions matching TRBD1. The CDR3 consists of 12 residues. The ends lost 9 bases at V and 5 bases at J; junction bases unmatched: 6. Germline V lookup: CDR1 ENHRY, CDR2 SYGVKD. The CDR3 loop reads CAIKTGEETQYF. The CDR3 bases are TGTGCCATAAAAACAGGGGAGGAGACCCAGTACTTC.

This clonotype has a handful of counts. The final CDR3 position lacks the conserved phenylalanine or tryptophan, pointing to a likely read error. J is TRBJ2-5 and V is TRBV20-1; the match to TRBD2 covers 12 bases. Germline V gives CDR1 DFQATT, CDR2 SNEGSKA (reference sequence). With V trimmed by 5 bases and J by 5 bases, 9 bases remained unmatched. CDR3 length equals 15 residues. The chain's CDR3 is CSAVPSGRAVETQYL. The CDR3 DNA is TGCAGTGCTGTTCCTAGCGGGAGGGCCGTGGAGACCCAGTACCTC.

This clonotype was picked up a small number of times. The V call is TRBV20-1, the J call TRBJ2-5; tentative D call: TRBD2 (6 bases). Germline V gene lookup returns CDR1 DFQATT and CDR2 SNEGSKA (reference sequence). The V end was cut by 3 bases, the J end by 5 bases, with 13 bases between. The CDR3 is 13 amino acids. Here the CDR3 reads CSARGGFSETQYF. CDR3 in DNA: TGCAGTGCTAGGGGGGGATTTTCGGAGACCCAGTACTTC.

This clonotype was recorded at least ten times. The V and J genes are TRBV7-2 and TRBJ2-2, with D maybe TRBD2 (6 bases). From germline, CDR1 is SGHTA and CDR2 FQGNSA. This CDR3 is 16 amino acids long. The V end was cut by 4 bases, the J end by 0 bases, with 12 bases between. In DNA form, the CDR3 reads TGTGCCAGCAGCTCCTTTGGAGGGCCGAACACCGGGGAGCTGTTTTTT. It encodes CASSSFGGPNTGELFF.

The chain combines TRBV5-4 with TRBJ2-5; no clear D gene. Trimming took 0 bases from V and 5 from J, leaving 14 bases between them. The CDR3 consists of 15 residues. The germline CDR1 and CDR2 sequences are SGHNT and YYREEE (reference sequence). The CDR3 DNA sequence: TGTGCCAGCAGCTTGGCCCCGGCCCAAAGGGAGACCCAGTACTTC. It yields the protein CASSLAPAQRETQYF.

The J gene is TRBJ2-7, the V gene TRBV7-2; D is ambiguous. This CDR3 has 15 amino acids. Germline assignment: CDR1 SGHTA and CDR2 FQGNSA. V lost 1 base, J lost 0 bases, and 10 bases lay in between. CDR3 sequence (DNA): TGTGCCAGCAGCTTAGGAGGCCAGAGCTCCTACGAGCAGTACTTC. Translating gives CASSLGGQSSYEQYF.

This clonotype was observed at least ten times. V is TRBV27 and J is TRBJ2-7; no definite D call. This CDR3 region has 11 residues. The germline gives CDR1 MNHEY, CDR2 SMNVEV (reference sequence). V lost 5 bases and J lost 7, with 9 bases in between. CDR3 nucleotide sequence: TGTGCCAGCAGTCAAGGGTGGGAGCAGTACTTC. As protein: CASSQGWEQYF.

This clonotype was picked up a small number of times. The chain has TRBV5-1 and TRBJ1-1; maybe TRBD1 (5 bases). V was shortened by 6 bases and J by 0 bases, with 12 bases between the two germline ends. Germline V gene lookup returns CDR1 SGHRS and CDR2 YFSETQ. The CDR3 covers 14 residues. This CDR3 reads CASTPGNMNTEAFF. CDR3 nucleotides: TGCGCCAGCACCCCAGGGAATATGAACACTGAAGCTTTCTTT.